The entry that follows covers one TCR beta chain sequence. The data derive from a study of glioma-infiltrating T cells. Amplification of TCR alpha and beta CDR3 regions from RNA used iRepertoire nested multiplex PCR. TCRdb analysed the multiplex PCR reads with MiXCR anew, one entry per CDR3 protein. The table has over 100,000 distinct CDR3 sequences, around 25% seen once; the top ten hold roughly 37%. Sequencing was performed on glioma tissue, nonneoplastic brain tissue, or PBMCs (not recorded which). The TCR was taken from a human donor with low-grade glioma or glioblastoma, undergoing nonglioma brain surgery, or in good health (not recorded which).

The CDR3 region has the DNA TGTGCCAGCAGCTTGTCGTTATGGGGCTACACCTTC. Amino acid sequence: CASSLSLWGYTF. The gene calls are TRBV5-5 and TRBJ1-2; D not resolved. Germline assignment: CDR1 SGHKS and CDR2 YYEKEE (reference sequence). The length of the CDR3 is 12 residues. V was trimmed by 1 base and J by 8 bases, leaving 9 bases between them.